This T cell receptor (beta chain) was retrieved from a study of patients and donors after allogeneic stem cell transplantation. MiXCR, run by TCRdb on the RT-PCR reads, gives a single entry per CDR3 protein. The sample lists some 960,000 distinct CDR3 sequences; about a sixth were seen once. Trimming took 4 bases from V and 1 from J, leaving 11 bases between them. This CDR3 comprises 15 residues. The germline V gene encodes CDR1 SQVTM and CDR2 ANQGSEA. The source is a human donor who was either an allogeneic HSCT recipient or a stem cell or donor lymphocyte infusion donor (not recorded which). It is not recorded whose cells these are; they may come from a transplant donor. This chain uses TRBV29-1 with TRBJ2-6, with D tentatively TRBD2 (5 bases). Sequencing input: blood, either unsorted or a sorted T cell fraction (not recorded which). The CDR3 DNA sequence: TGCAGCGTTGCGCCGGGATTGTCTGGGGCCAACGTCCTGACTTTC. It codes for CSVAPGLSGANVLTF.